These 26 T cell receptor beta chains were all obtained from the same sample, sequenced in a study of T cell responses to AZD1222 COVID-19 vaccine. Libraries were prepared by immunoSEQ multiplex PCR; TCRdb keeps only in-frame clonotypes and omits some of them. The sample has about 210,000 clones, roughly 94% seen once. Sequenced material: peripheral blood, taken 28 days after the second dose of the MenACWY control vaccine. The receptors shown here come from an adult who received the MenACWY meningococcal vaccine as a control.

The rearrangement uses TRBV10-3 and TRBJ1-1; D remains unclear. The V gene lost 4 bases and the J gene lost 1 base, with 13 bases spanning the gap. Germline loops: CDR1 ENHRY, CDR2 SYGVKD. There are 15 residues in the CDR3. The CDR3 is CAISGYLGRNTEAFF. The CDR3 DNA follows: TGTGCCATCAGTGGCTATCTGGGAAGGAACACTGAAGCTTTCTTT.

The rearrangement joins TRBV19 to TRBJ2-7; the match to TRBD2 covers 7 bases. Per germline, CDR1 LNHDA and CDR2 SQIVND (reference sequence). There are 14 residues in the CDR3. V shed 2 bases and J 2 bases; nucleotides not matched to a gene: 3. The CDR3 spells CASSILAETYEQYF. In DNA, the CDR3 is TGTGCCAGTAGTATACTAGCGGAGACCTACGAGCAGTACTTC.

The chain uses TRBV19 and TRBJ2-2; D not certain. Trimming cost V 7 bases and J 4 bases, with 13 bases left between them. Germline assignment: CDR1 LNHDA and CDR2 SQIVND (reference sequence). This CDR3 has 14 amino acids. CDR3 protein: CASNGLVFTGELFF. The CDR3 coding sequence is TGTGCCAGTAATGGGCTAGTTTTCACCGGGGAGCTGTTTTTT.

The CDR3 sequence is CASSSLPTSRTANEKLFF. DNA for the CDR3: TGTGCCAGCAGTTCCTTACCCACCTCCAGGACCGCTAATGAAAAACTGTTTTTT. The chain employs TRBV27 and TRBJ1-4, with D unresolved. V was shortened by 4 bases and J by 3 bases, with 21 bases between the two germline ends. The CDR3 is made up of 18 amino acids. Germline V gene sequence: CDR1 MNHEY, CDR2 SMNVEV (reference sequence).

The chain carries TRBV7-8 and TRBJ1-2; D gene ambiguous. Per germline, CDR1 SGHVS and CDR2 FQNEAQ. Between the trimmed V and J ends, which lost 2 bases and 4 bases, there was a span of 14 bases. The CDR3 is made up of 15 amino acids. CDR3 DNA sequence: TGTGCCAGCAGCTTAATAAACGACATGGGCTATGGCTACACCTTC. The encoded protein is CASSLINDMGYGYTF.

As DNA, the CDR3 is TGTGCCAGCTCACGCGCAGGGGGGAGAAGCACAGATACGCAGTATTTT. Encoded protein: CASSRAGGRSTDTQYF. V gene TRBV18 combines with J gene TRBJ2-3; maybe TRBD1 (7 bases). The V and J ends lost 4 bases and 0 bases respectively, with 14 bases between them. Germline CDR1 KGHSH, CDR2 LQKENI. The CDR3 length is 16 residues.

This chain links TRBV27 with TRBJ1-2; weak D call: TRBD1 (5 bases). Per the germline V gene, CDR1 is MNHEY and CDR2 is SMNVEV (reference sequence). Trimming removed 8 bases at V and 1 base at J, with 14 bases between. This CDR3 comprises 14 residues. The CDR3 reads CASAPLGVNYGYTF. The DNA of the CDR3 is TGTGCCAGCGCCCCCTTAGGGGTTAACTATGGCTACACCTTC.

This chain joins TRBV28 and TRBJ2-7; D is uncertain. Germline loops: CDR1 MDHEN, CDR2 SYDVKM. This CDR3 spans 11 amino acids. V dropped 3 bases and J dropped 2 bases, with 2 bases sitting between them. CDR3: CASSFTYEQYF. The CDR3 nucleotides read TGTGCCAGCAGTTTCACCTACGAGCAGTACTTC.

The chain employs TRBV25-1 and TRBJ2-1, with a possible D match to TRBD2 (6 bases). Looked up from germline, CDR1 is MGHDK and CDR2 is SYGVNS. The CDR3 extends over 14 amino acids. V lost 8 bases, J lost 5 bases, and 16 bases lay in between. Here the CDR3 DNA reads TGTGCCAGCGGGGGACCTCTAGCGCACAATGAGCAGTTCTTC. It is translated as CASGGPLAHNEQFF.

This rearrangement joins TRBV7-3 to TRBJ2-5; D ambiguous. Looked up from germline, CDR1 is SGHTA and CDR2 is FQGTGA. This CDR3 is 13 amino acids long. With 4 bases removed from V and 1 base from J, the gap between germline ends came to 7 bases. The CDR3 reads CASSSMAQETQYF. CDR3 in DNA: TGTGCCAGCAGCTCCATGGCCCAAGAGACCCAGTACTTC. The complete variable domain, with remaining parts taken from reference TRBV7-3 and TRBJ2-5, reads GAGVSQTPSNKVTEKGKYVELRCDPISGHTALYWYRQSLGQGPEFLIYFQGTGAADDSGLPNDRFFAVRPEGSVSTLKIQRTERGDSAVYLCASSSMAQETQYFGPGTRLLVL.

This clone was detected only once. CDR3 protein: CASSQGLAGVGENEQFF. DNA of the CDR3: TGCGCCAGCAGCCAGGGACTAGCGGGAGTAGGGGAGAATGAGCAGTTCTTC. The genes are TRBV4-1 and TRBJ2-1; 14 nucleotides match TRBD2. The junction had 8 bases not matched to a gene; V was cut back by 3 bases and J by 7 bases. Germline lookup yields CDR1 MGHRA and CDR2 YSYEKL. The CDR3 spans 17 residues.

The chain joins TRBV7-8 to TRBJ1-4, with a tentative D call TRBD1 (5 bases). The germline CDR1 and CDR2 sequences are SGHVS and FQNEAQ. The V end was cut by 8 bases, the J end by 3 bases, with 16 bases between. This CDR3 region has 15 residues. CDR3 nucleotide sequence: TGTGCCAGCGGATCGGGGGTTAGGCCTAATGAAAAACTGTTTTTT. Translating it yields CASGSGVRPNEKLFF.

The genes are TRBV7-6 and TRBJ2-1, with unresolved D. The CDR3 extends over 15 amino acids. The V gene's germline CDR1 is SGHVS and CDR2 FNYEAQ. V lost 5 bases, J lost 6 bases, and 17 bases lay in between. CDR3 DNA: TGTGCCAGCAGCCAAAATTCTTGGACGAGCAATGAGCAGTTCTTC. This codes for CASSQNSWTSNEQFF. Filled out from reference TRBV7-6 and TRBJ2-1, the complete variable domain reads GAGVSQSPRYKVTKRGQDVALRCDPISGHVSLYWYRQALGQGPEFLTYFNYEAQQDKSGLPNDRFSAERPEGSISTLTIQRTEQRDSAMYRCASSQNSWTSNEQFFGPGTRLTVL.

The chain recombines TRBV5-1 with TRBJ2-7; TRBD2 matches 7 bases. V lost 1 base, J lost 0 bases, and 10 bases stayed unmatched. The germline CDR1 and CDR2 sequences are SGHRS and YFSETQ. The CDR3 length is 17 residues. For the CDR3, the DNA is TGCGCCAGCAGCTTGAAAGTGGGGACGGGAGGCTCCTACGAGCAGTACTTC. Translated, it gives CASSLKVGTGGSYEQYF.

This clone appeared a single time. CDR3 region: CASTSVSGDQPQHF. The CDR3 DNA sequence: TGTGCCAGCACCTCCGTTTCAGGCGATCAGCCCCAGCATTTT. The chain couples TRBV5-8 to TRBJ1-5; no firm D call. V was clipped by 6 bases and J by 5 bases, with 15 bases between them. The CDR3 spans 14 residues. The germline CDR1 and CDR2 sequences are SGHTS and YDEGEE. The full variable domain, with the rest looked up from reference TRBV5-8 and TRBJ1-5, is EAGVTQSPTHLIKTRGQQATLRCSPISGHTSVYWYQQALGLGLQFLLWYDEGEERNRGNFPPRFSGRQFPNYSSELNVNALELEDSALYLCASTSVSGDQPQHFGDGTRLSIL.

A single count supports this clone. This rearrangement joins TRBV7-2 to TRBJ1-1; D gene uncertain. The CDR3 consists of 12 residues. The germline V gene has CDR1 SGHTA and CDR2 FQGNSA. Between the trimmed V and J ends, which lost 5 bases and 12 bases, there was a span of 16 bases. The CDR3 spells CASSQILGLPFF. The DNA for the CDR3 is TGTGCCAGCAGCCAAATATTGGGGTTGCCTTTCTTT.

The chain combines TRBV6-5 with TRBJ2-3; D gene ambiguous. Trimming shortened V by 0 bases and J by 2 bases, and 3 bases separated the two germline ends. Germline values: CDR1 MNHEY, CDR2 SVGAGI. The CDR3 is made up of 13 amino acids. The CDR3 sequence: CASSYSVTDTQYF. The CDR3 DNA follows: TGTGCCAGCAGTTACTCAGTCACAGATACGCAGTATTTT.

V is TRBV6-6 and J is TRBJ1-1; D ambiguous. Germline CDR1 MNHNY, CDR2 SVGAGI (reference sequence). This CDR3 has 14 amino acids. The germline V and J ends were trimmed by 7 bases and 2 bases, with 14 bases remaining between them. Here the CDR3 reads CASKGSLANTEAFF. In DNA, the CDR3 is TGTGCCAGCAAAGGAAGCTTGGCCAACACTGAAGCTTTCTTT.

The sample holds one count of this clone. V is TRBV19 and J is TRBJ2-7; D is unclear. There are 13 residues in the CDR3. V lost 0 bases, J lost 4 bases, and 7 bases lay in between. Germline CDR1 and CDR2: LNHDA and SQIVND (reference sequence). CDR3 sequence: CASSIEAPYEQYF. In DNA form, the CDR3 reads TGTGCCAGTAGTATAGAGGCCCCTTACGAGCAGTACTTC.

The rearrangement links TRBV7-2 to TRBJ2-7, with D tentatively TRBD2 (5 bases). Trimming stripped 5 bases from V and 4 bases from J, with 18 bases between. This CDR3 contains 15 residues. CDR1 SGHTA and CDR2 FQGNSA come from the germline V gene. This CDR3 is CASSRPGLVAYEQYF. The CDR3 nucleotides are TGTGCCAGCAGCCGTCCCGGGCTAGTAGCGTACGAGCAGTACTTC.

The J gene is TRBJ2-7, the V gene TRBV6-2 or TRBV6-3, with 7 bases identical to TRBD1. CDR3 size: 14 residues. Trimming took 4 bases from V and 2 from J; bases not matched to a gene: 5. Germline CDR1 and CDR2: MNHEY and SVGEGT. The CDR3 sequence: CASSFKGAAYEQYF. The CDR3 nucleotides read TGTGCCAGCAGTTTCAAGGGGGCTGCCTACGAGCAGTACTTC.

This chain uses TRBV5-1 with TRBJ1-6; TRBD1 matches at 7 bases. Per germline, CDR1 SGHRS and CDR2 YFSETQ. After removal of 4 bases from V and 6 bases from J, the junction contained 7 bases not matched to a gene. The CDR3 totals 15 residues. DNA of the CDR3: TGCGCCAGCAGCCGTACAGGGGTAGGTAATTCACCCCTCCACTTT. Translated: CASSRTGVGNSPLHF.

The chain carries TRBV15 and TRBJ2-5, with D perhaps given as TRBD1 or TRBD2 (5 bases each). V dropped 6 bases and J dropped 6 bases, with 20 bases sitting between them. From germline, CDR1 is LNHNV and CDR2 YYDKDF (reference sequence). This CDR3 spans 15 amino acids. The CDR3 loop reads CATSTRTEAGKTQYF. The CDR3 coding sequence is TGTGCCACCAGTACGCGGACGGAGGCAGGGAAGACCCAGTACTTC. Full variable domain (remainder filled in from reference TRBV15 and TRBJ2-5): DAMVIQNPRYQVTQFGKPVTLSCSQTLNHNVMYWYQQKSSQAPKLLFHYYDKDFNNEADTPDNFQSRRPNTSFCFLDIRSPGLGDTAMYLCATSTRTEAGKTQYFGPGTRLLVL.

CDR3 residues: CASSRLAAYEQYF. CDR3 sequence (DNA): TGTGCCAGCAGTAGACTAGCGGCCTACGAGCAGTACTTC. The chain has TRBV28 and TRBJ2-7; 9 bases fit TRBD2. Per germline, CDR1 MDHEN and CDR2 SYDVKM. Trimming cost V 5 bases and J 2 bases; bases outside gene matches: 1. The CDR3 spans 13 residues.

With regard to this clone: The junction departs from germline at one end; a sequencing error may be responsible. This chain's CDR3 is CASSEFWLFF. DNA for the CDR3: TGTGCCAGCAGTGAATTCTGGCTATTTTTC. The chain joins TRBV2 to TRBJ2-7; D is undetermined. The CDR3 extends over 10 amino acids. CDR1 and CDR2 from the germline V gene are SNHLY and FYNNEI.

CDR3 sequence (DNA): TGTGCCAGCAGCCAAGGACAAAATGAAGCTTTCTTT. Residues: CASSQGQNEAFF. The chain uses TRBV4-2 and TRBJ1-1; D gene uncertain. The CDR3 runs to 12 residues. Looked up from germline, CDR1 is LGHNA and CDR2 is YNFKEQ. Trimming left V 1 base short and J 7 bases short, with 7 bases between.